The clone carrying this TCR beta chain was seen only a few times. The CDR3 totals 13 residues. V dropped 4 bases and J dropped 7 bases, with 14 bases sitting between them. Germline-derived CDR1 and CDR2 are SGHTS and YDEGEE. MiXCR, run by TCRdb on the RT-PCR reads, gives a single entry per CDR3 protein. The data show more than 550,000 distinct CDR3 sequences, 13% to 15% seen once. Sequencing used memory CD4+ T cells from blood. The chain has TRBV5-8 and TRBJ1-1; D perhaps matches TRBD1 (5 bases). The TCR was taken from a female donor in good health, serving as a healthy control. The CDR3 nucleotides are TGTGCCAGCAGCCTCACCGGGACGATTGAAGCTTTCTTT. This sequence encodes CASSLTGTIEAFF.